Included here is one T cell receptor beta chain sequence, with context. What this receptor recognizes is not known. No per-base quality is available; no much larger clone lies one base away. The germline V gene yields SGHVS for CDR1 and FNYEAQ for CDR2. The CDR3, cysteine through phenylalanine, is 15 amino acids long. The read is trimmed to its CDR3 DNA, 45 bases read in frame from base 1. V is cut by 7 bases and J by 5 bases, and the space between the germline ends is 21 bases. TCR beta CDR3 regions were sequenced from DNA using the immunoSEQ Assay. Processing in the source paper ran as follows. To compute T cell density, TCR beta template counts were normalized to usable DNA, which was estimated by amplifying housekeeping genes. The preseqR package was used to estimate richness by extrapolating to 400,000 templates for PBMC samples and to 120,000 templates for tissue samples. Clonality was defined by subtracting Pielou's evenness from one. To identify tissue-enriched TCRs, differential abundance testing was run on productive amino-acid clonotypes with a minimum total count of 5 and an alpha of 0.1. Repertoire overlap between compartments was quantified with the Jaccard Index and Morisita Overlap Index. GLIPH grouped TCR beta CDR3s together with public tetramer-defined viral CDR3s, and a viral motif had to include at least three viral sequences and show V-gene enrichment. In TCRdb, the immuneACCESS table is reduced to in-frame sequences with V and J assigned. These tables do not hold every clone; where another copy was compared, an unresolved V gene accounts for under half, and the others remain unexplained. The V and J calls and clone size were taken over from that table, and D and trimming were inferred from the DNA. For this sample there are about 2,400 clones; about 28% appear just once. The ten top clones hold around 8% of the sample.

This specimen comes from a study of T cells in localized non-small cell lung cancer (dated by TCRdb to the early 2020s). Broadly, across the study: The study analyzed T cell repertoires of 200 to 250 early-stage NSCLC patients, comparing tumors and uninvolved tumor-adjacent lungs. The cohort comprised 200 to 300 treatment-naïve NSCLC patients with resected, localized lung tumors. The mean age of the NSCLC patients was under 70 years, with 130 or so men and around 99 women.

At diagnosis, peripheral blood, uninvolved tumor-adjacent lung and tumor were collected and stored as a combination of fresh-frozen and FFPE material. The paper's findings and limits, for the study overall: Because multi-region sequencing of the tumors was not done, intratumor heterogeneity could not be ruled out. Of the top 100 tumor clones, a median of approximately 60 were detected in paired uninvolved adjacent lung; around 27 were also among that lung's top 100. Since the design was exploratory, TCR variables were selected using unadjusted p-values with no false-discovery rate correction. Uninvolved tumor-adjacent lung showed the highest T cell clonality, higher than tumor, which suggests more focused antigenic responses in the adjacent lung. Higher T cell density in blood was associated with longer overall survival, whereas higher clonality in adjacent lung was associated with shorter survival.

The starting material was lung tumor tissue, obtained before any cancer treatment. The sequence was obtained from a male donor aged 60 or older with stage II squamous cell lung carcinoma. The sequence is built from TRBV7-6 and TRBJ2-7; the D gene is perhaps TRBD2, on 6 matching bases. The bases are TGTGCCAGCAACCGACCGGGAGAGAGTTACGACGAGCAGTACTTC. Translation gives CASNRPGESYDEQYF.